Listed below are T cell receptor beta chains from one sample, sequenced in a study of blood T cell repertoires in COVID-19. Profiled with immunoSEQ multiplex PCR; TCRdb holds only in-frame clones, not every one. This table holds some 240,000 clones, roughly nine tenths found once. The sample consisted of peripheral blood. Receptors were obtained from a man aged 55-75 years who had recovered from COVID-19. Both conserved end residues are part of each CDR3. Fields, in order: D gene, V gene, clone size, J gene, CDR3 length, CDR3 protein, CDR3 DNA. D genes are given only for firm matches. Expanded clones get a size class; other rows say once, few or many, or leave the size out.

d_gene: NA; v_gene: TRBV7-2; abundance: NA; j_gene: TRBJ2-2; len: 14; CDR3aa: CASRLGPNTGELFF; CDR3nt: TGTGCCAGCAGGTTGGGGCCGAACACCGGGGAGCTGTTTTTT
d_gene: NA; v_gene: TRBV18; abundance: NA; j_gene: TRBJ1-2; len: 16; CDR3aa: CASSPLTMRGGDGYTF; CDR3nt: TGTGCCAGCTCACCCCTAACTATGAGGGGAGGGGACGGCTACACCTTC
d_gene: TRBD2; v_gene: TRBV5-4; abundance: NA; j_gene: TRBJ2-7; len: 15; CDR3aa: CASSPGGGRKYEQYF; CDR3nt: TGTGCCAGCAGCCCCGGCGGGGGGCGGAAATACGAGCAGTACTTC
d_gene: TRBD2; v_gene: TRBV5-1; abundance: NA; j_gene: TRBJ2-3; len: 15; CDR3aa: CASSLPLAGYETQYF; CDR3nt: TGCGCCAGCAGCTTGCCACTAGCGGGGTATGAGACGCAGTATTTT
d_gene: NA; v_gene: TRBV6-6; abundance: NA; j_gene: TRBJ2-6; len: 17; CDR3aa: CASSRDSFPHGANVLTF; CDR3nt: TGTGCCAGCAGTCGCGACAGCTTTCCGCATGGGGCCAACGTCCTGACTTTC
d_gene: NA; v_gene: TRBV3-1/TRBV3-2; abundance: NA; j_gene: TRBJ2-1; len: 14; CDR3aa: CASSPISTGLEQFF; CDR3nt: TGTGCCAGCAGCCCTATCTCGACAGGCCTTGAGCAGTTCTTC
d_gene: NA; v_gene: TRBV9; abundance: NA; j_gene: TRBJ1-2; len: 12; CDR3aa: CASSVGGLSYTF; CDR3nt: TGTGCCAGCAGCGTAGGAGGGCTAAGCTACACCTTC
d_gene: NA; v_gene: TRBV12-3/TRBV12-4; abundance: NA; j_gene: TRBJ2-1; len: 11; CDR3aa: CASSQRVEQFF; CDR3nt: TGTGCCAGCAGTCAGCGGGTCGAGCAGTTCTTC
d_gene: NA; v_gene: TRBV28; abundance: few; j_gene: TRBJ1-2; len: 11; CDR3aa: CASSHFYGYTF; CDR3nt: TGTGCCAGCAGTCACTTCTATGGCTACACCTTC
d_gene: TRBD1; v_gene: TRBV5-6; abundance: NA; j_gene: TRBJ2-7; len: 16; CDR3aa: CASSRYTGTGRYEQYF; CDR3nt: TGTGCCAGCAGCCGTTACACCGGGACAGGGCGATACGAGCAGTACTTC
d_gene: NA; v_gene: TRBV6-6; abundance: NA; j_gene: TRBJ2-7; len: 14; CDR3aa: CASTKRDSSYEQYF; CDR3nt: TGTGCCAGCACCAAGAGGGATAGCTCCTACGAGCAGTACTTC
d_gene: TRBD2; v_gene: TRBV9; abundance: NA; j_gene: TRBJ2-7; len: 15; CDR3aa: CASSVASGVSYEQYF; CDR3nt: TGTGCCAGCAGCGTAGCTAGCGGGGTCTCCTACGAGCAGTACTTC
d_gene: TRBD1; v_gene: TRBV6-2/TRBV6-3; abundance: once; j_gene: TRBJ1-5; len: 16; CDR3aa: CASSDRDRGGNQPQHF; CDR3nt: TGTGCCAGCAGTGACCGGGACAGGGGAGGTAATCAGCCCCAGCATTTT
d_gene: NA; v_gene: TRBV6-5; abundance: NA; j_gene: TRBJ1-2; len: 13; CDR3aa: CASSEGGNYGYTF; CDR3nt: TGTGCCAGCAGCGAGGGGGGGAACTATGGCTACACCTTC
d_gene: TRBD1; v_gene: TRBV12-3/TRBV12-4; abundance: NA; j_gene: TRBJ1-1; len: 13; CDR3aa: CASSLQGGTEAFF; CDR3nt: TGTGCCAGCAGTTTACAGGGGGGCACTGAAGCTTTCTTT
d_gene: NA; v_gene: TRBV24-1; abundance: NA; j_gene: TRBJ2-1; len: 13; CDR3aa: CATSAGGPSTQFF; CDR3nt: TGTGCCACCAGCGCCGGAGGTCCTTCTACGCAGTTCTTC
d_gene: NA; v_gene: TRBV3-1/TRBV3-2; abundance: NA; j_gene: TRBJ1-1; len: 14; CDR3aa: CASSPGALSTEAFF; CDR3nt: TGTGCCAGCAGCCCAGGGGCCCTGAGCACTGAAGCTTTCTTT
d_gene: NA; v_gene: TRBV18; abundance: once; j_gene: TRBJ1-1; len: 14; CDR3aa: CASSDSTAYTEAFF; CDR3nt: TGTGCCAGCTCGGACAGTACCGCTTACACTGAAGCTTTCTTT
d_gene: NA; v_gene: TRBV19; abundance: NA; j_gene: TRBJ1-2; len: 15; CDR3aa: CASSIARGSNSGYTF; CDR3nt: TGTGCCAGTAGTATCGCCAGGGGAAGTAACAGTGGCTACACCTTC
d_gene: NA; v_gene: TRBV19; abundance: NA; j_gene: TRBJ1-2; len: 14; CDR3aa: CASSSRIDIKGYTF; CDR3nt: TGTGCCAGTAGTTCCCGGATAGACATTAAAGGCTACACCTTC
d_gene: NA; v_gene: TRBV4-2; abundance: NA; j_gene: TRBJ1-2; len: 15; CDR3aa: CASSQADIYDYGYTF; CDR3nt: TGTGCCAGCAGCCAAGCAGACATATATGACTATGGCTACACCTTC
d_gene: NA; v_gene: TRBV7-9; abundance: NA; j_gene: TRBJ2-3; len: 12; CDR3aa: CAGGTSTDTQYF; CDR3nt: TGTGCCGGGGGGACTAGCACAGATACGCAGTATTTT
d_gene: TRBD2; v_gene: TRBV5-1; abundance: NA; j_gene: TRBJ2-3; len: 15; CDR3aa: CASSLERGSTDTQYF; CDR3nt: TGCGCCAGCAGCTTGGAGCGGGGAAGCACAGATACGCAGTATTTT
d_gene: TRBD2; v_gene: TRBV2; abundance: NA; j_gene: TRBJ2-2; len: 19; CDR3aa: CASSRIRTSGGTNTGELFF; CDR3nt: TGTGCCAGCAGTAGAATCCGGACTAGCGGGGGGACAAACACCGGGGAGCTGTTTTTT
d_gene: NA; v_gene: TRBV25-1; abundance: NA; j_gene: TRBJ2-7; len: 14; CDR3aa: CASTAGSASYEQYF; CDR3nt: TGTGCCAGCACAGCGGGTTCAGCCTCCTACGAGCAGTACTTC
d_gene: NA; v_gene: TRBV5-8; abundance: once; j_gene: TRBJ1-1; len: 17; CDR3aa: CASSLWGVRSMNTEAFF; CDR3nt: TGTGCCAGCAGCCTTTGGGGGGTTCGCAGTATGAACACTGAAGCTTTCTTT
d_gene: NA; v_gene: TRBV2; abundance: once; j_gene: TRBJ2-1; len: 14; CDR3aa: CASSAGGAVTEQFF; CDR3nt: TGTGCCAGCAGTGCGGGCGGGGCTGTTACGGAGCAGTTCTTC
d_gene: NA; v_gene: TRBV29-1; abundance: once; j_gene: TRBJ1-2; len: 13; CDR3aa: CSVGGGVGYGYTF; CDR3nt: TGCAGCGTTGGCGGGGGGGTTGGGTATGGCTACACCTTC
d_gene: NA; v_gene: TRBV2; abundance: NA; j_gene: TRBJ1-6; len: 14; CDR3aa: CASSEARGNSPLHF; CDR3nt: TGTGCCAGCAGTGAAGCGCGGGGCAATTCACCCCTCCACTTT
d_gene: NA; v_gene: TRBV12-3/TRBV12-4; abundance: NA; j_gene: TRBJ1-1; len: 12; CDR3aa: CASTRTGIEAFF; CDR3nt: TGTGCCAGCACCAGAACAGGGATTGAAGCTTTCTTT
d_gene: TRBD1; v_gene: TRBV19; abundance: NA; j_gene: TRBJ1-5; len: 13; CDR3aa: CASTGQQNQPQHF; CDR3nt: TGTGCCAGTACGGGACAGCAGAATCAGCCCCAGCATTTT